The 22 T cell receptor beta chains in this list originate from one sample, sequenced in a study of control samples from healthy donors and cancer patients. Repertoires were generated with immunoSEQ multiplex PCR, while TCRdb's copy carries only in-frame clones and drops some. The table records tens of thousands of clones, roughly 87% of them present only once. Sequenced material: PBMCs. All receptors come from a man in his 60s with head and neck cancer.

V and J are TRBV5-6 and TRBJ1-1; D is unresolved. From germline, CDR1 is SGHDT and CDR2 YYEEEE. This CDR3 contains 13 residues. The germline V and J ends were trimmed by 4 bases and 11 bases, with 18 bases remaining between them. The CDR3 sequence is CASSPIRGSEAFF. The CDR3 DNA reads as TGTGCCAGCAGCCCAATACGCGGTAGCGAGGCTTTCTTT.

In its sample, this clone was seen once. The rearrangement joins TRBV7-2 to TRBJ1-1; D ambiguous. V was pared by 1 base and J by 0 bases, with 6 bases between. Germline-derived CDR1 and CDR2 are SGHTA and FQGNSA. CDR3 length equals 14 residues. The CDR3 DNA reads TGTGCCAGCAGCTTAGGGGGAATGAACACTGAAGCTTTCTTT. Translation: CASSLGGMNTEAFF.

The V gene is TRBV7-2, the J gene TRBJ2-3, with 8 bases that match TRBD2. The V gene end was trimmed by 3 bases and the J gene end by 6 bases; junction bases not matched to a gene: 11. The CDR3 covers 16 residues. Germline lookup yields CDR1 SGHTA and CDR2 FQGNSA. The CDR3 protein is CASSFTSGPGLDTQYF. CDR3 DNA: TGTGCCAGCAGCTTTACTAGCGGCCCCGGGTTGGATACGCAGTATTTT.

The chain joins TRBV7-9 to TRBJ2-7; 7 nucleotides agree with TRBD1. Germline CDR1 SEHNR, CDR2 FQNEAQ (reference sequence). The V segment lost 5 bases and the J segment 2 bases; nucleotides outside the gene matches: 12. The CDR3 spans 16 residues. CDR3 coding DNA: TGTGCCAGCAGCCAGGGACAGACCCTATACACCTACGAGCAGTACTTC. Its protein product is CASSQGQTLYTYEQYF.

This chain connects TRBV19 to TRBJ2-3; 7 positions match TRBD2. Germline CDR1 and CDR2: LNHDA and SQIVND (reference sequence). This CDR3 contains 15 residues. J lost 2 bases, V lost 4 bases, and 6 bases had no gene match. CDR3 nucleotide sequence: TGTGCCAGTAGTAAAGCGGGGATCCTCACAGATACGCAGTATTTT. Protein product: CASSKAGILTDTQYF.

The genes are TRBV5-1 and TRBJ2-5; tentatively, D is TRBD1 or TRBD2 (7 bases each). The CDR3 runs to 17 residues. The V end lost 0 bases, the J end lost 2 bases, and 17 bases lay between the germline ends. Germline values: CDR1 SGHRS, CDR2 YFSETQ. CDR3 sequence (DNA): TGCGCCAGCAGCTTGGAGCAGGGGGGGACTATACAAGAGACCCAGTACTTC. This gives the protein CASSLEQGGTIQETQYF.

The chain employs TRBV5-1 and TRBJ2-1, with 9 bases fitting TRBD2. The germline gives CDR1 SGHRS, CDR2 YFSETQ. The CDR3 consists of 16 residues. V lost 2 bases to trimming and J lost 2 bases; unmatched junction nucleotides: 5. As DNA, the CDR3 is TGCGCCAGCAGCTTCAGACTAGCGGCGACCTACAATGAGCAGTTCTTC. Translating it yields CASSFRLAATYNEQFF.

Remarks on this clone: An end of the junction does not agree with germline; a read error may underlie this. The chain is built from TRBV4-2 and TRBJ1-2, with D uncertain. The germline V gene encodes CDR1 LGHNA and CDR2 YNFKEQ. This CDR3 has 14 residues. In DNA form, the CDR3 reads TGTGCCAGCAGCGAAGACCCAATCGGGTATGGCTACACCTTC. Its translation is CASSEDPIGYGYTF.

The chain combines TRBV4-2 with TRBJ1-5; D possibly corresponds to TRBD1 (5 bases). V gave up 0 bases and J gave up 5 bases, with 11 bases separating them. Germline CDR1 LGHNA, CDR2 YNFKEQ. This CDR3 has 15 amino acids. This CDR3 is CASSQEGQGDQPQHF. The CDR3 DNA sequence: TGTGCCAGCAGCCAAGAAGGGCAGGGAGATCAGCCCCAGCATTTT.

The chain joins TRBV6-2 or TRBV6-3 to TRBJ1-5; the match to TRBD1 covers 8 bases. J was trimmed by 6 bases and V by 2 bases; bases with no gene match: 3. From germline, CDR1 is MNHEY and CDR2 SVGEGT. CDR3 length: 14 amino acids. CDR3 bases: TGTGCCAGCAGTTACCAGGGGGCGGGTCAGCCCCAGCATTTT. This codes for CASSYQGAGQPQHF.

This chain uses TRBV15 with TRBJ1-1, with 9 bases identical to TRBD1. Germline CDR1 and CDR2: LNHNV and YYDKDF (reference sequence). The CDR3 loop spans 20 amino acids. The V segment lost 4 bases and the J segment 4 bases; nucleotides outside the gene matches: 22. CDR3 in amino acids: CATSKPGGQGIALPGTEAFF. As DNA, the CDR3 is TGTGCCACCAGCAAACCCGGAGGACAGGGGATAGCTCTACCTGGCACTGAAGCTTTCTTT.

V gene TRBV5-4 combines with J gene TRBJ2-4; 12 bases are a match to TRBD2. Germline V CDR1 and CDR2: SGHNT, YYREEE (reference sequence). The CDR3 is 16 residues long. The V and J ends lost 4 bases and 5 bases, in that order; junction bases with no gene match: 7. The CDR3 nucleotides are TGTGCCAGCAGCCTTACTAGCGGGGGGACCCAAAACATTCAGTACTTC. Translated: CASSLTSGGTQNIQYF.

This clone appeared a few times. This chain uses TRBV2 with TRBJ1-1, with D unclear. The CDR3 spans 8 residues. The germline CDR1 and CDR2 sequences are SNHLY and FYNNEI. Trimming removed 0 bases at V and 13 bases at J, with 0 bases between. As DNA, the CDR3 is TGTGCCAGCAGTGAAGCTTTCTTT. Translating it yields CASSEAFF.

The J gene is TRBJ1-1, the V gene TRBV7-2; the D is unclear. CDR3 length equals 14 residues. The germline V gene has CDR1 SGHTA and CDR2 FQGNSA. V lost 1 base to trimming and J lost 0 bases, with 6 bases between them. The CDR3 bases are TGTGCCAGCAGCTTAGTCCCCCTGAACACTGAAGCTTTCTTT. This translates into CASSLVPLNTEAFF.

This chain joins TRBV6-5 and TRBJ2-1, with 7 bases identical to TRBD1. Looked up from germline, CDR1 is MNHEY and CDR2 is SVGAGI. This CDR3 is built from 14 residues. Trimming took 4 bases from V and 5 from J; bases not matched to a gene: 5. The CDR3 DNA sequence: TGTGCCAGCAGTTCCAGGGGGTGGAACAATGAGCAGTTCTTC. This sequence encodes CASSSRGWNNEQFF.

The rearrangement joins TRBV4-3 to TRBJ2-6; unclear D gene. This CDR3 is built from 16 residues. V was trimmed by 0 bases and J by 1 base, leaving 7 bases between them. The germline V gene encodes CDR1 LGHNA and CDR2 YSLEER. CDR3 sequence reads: CASSQDAGSGANVLTF. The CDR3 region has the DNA TGCGCCAGCAGCCAAGATGCCGGGTCTGGGGCCAACGTCCTGACTTTC.

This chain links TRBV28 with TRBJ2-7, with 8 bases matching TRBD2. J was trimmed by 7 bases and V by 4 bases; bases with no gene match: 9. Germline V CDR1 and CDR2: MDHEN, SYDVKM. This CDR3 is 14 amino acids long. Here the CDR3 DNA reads TGTGCCAGCAGTTCAGGACTAGCCTTGCGGGAGCAGTACTTC. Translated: CASSSGLALREQYF.

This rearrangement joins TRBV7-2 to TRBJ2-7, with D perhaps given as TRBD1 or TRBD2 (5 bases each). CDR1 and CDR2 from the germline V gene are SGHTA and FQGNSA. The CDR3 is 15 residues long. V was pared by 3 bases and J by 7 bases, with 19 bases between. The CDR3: CASSFVGDSRSEQYF. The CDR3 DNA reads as TGTGCCAGCAGCTTTGTGGGAGACAGTCGGTCTGAGCAGTACTTC.

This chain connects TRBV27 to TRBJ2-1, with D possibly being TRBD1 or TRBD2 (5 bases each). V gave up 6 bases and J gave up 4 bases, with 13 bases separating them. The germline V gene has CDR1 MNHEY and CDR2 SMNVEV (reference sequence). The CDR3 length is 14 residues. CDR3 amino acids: CASRLGPSYNEQFF. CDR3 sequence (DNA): TGTGCCAGCAGGCTGGGACCGTCTTACAATGAGCAGTTCTTC.

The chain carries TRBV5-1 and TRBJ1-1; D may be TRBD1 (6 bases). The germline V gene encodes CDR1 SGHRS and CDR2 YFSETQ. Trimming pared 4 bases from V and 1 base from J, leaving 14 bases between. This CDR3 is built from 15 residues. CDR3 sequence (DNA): TGCGCCAGCAGCCCGACCGGACAGACGAACACTGAAGCTTTCTTT. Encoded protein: CASSPTGQTNTEAFF. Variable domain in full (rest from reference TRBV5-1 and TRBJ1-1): KAGVTQTPRYLIKTRGQQVTLSCSPISGHRSVSWYQQTPGQGLQFLFEYFSETQRNKGNFPGRFSGRQFSNSRSEMNVSTLELGDSALYLCASSPTGQTNTEAFFGQGTRLTVV.

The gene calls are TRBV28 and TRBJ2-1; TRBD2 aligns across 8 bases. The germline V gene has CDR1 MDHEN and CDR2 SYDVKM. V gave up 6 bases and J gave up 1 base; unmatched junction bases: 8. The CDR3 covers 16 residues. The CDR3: CASRSWGTRSYNEQFF. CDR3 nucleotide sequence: TGTGCCAGCAGGTCCTGGGGGACTAGATCCTACAATGAGCAGTTCTTC.

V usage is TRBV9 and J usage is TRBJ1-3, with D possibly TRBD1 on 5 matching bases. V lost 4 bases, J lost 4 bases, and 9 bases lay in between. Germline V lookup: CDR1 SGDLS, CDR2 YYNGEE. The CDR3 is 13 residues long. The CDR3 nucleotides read TGTGCCAGCAGCCCCCGGACAGGAAACACCATATATTTT. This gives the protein CASSPRTGNTIYF. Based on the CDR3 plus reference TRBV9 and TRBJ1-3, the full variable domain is DSGVTQTPKHLITATGQRVTLRCSPRSGDLSVYWYQQSLDQGLQFLIQYYNGEERAKGNILERFSAQQFPDLHSELNLSSLELGDSALYFCASSPRTGNTIYFGEGSWLTVV.